The rows below give T cell receptor beta chains drawn from one sample of a study of blood T cell repertoires in COVID-19. Libraries were prepared by immunoSEQ multiplex PCR; TCRdb keeps only in-frame clonotypes and omits some of them. The sample holds about 140,000 clones, 80% to 90% seen once. The material sequenced was peripheral blood. These receptors were collected from a man aged 55 to 70 with active or convalescent COVID-19. Each CDR3 is given with its conserved first and last residue. D genes are given only for firm matches. Not every row has a clone size; where given, it reads once, few, many or a size class.

>TRBV24-1|TRBJ2-1|NA|NA
TGTGCCACCAGTGATTTTCCAGGGACATACAATGAGCAGTTCTTC
CATSDFPGTYNEQFF
>TRBV28|TRBJ2-2|NA|TRBD2
TGTGCCAGCAGCCTCACTAGCGGGAGAGGTAACACCGGGGAGCTGTTTTTT
CASSLTSGRGNTGELFF
>TRBV28|TRBJ1-2|NA|NA
TGTGCCAGCACACCCCCAGCTAACTATGGCTACACCTTC
CASTPPANYGYTF
>TRBV12-5|TRBJ2-5|NA|TRBD2
TGTGCTAGTGGTTTGCCCCCGGGACTAGCGGGGGGACGGACCCAGTACTTC
CASGLPPGLAGGRTQYF
>TRBV4-2|TRBJ2-6|NA|NA
TGTGCCAGCAGCCAAGGCCTAATCGAGAGGGCCAACGTCCTGACTTTC
CASSQGLIERANVLTF
>TRBV19|TRBJ2-5|once|NA
TGTGCCAGTAGTATGGGCAGAGAGACCCAGTACTTC
CASSMGRETQYF
>TRBV11-2|TRBJ1-5|NA|TRBD1
TGTGCCAGCGCCAGACAGGGGGGAGGCTATAGCAATCAGCCCCAGCATTTT
CASARQGGGYSNQPQHF
>TRBV19|TRBJ1-1|NA|NA
TGTGCCAGTAGGGGCCAGGGAGGCACTGAAGCTTTCTTT
CASRGQGGTEAFF
>TRBV7-3|TRBJ1-6|NA|TRBD1
TGTGCCAGCACCCTAGGCGACAGGGTTCTTTCACCCCTCCACTTT
CASTLGDRVLSPLHF
>TRBV30|TRBJ2-7|NA|TRBD2
TGTGCCTGGAGTGTGGGGGAGGGCCTCAACGAGCAGTACTTC
CAWSVGEGLNEQYF
>TRBV3-1/TRBV3-2|TRBJ2-4|NA|TRBD2
TGTGCCAGCAGCCACTGGACTAGCGGGGGGGCCGAAAACATTCAGTACTTC
CASSHWTSGGAENIQYF
>TRBV24-1|TRBJ1-5|NA|NA
TGTGCCACCAGTGACGGGGGAGGGCCCAGTCAGCCCCAGCATTTT
CATSDGGGPSQPQHF
>TRBV6-6|TRBJ2-5|NA|TRBD2
TGTGCCAGCAGTTATCGACTAGCGGAAGAGACCCAGTACTTC
CASSYRLAEETQYF
>TRBV2|TRBJ1-5|NA|TRBD1
TGTGCCAGCAGTGGGCCGGACAGGGGGGGGCCCCAGCATTTT
CASSGPDRGGPQHF
>TRBV15|TRBJ2-5|NA|NA
TGTGCCACCAGCATTACAACGACTAGACAAGAGACCCAGTACTTC
CATSITTTRQETQYF
>TRBV7-2|TRBJ2-3|NA|TRBD2
TGTGCCAGCAGCTCCGTAGCGGGGGGGGGCCCGTCAGATACGCAGTATTTT
CASSSVAGGGPSDTQYF
>TRBV5-4|TRBJ2-1|NA|TRBD2
TGTGCCAGCACCTCCGGCGGGAGGACCTACAATGAGCAGTTCTTC
CASTSGGRTYNEQFF
>TRBV2|TRBJ2-5|many|NA
TGTGCCAGCAGTGAAGCGCGGGACGGGGAGACCCAGTACTTC
CASSEARDGETQYF
>TRBV4-2|TRBJ2-3|NA|NA
TGTGCCAGCAGCCAAGGCCGGGGAGATACGCAGTATTTT
CASSQGRGDTQYF
>TRBV5-6|TRBJ1-2|NA|TRBD1
TGTGCCAGCAGCTTTGGAGGGACAGCTAACTATGGCTACACCTTC
CASSFGGTANYGYTF
>TRBV19|TRBJ1-5|NA|NA
TGTGCCAGTAGTATAGGTCTGACAGGACAGCCCCAGCATTTT
CASSIGLTGQPQHF
>TRBV28|TRBJ2-2|NA|NA
TGTGCCAGCAGTTTACTTAGGGGCGAGCTGTTTTTT
CASSLLRGELFF
>TRBV5-6|TRBJ2-1|NA|TRBD2
TGTGCCAGCAGCATAGGACTAGCGGGAGGATACAATGAGCAGTTCTTC
CASSIGLAGGYNEQFF
>TRBV3-1/TRBV3-2|TRBJ1-5|once|NA
TGTGCCAGCAGCCGCAGCGGAGTGAGTCAGCCCCAGCATTTT
CASSRSGVSQPQHF
>TRBV11-2|TRBJ2-1|NA|NA
TGTGCCAGCAGCTTAGTAGGGGAAACCTACAATGAGCAGTTCTTC
CASSLVGETYNEQFF
>TRBV2|TRBJ1-1|NA|NA
TGTGCCAGCAGTGAGCTGGCAGGGGCAGCTTTCTTT
CASSELAGAAFF
>TRBV29-1|TRBJ1-1|NA|NA
TGCAGCGCTAGACCGGACGGTGGAGGGAACACTGAAGCTTTCTTT
CSARPDGGGNTEAFF
>TRBV5-1|TRBJ2-3|NA|TRBD2
TGCGCCAGCAGCTTGTCTAGCGGGGGGGCAGATACGCAGTATTTT
CASSLSSGGADTQYF
>TRBV6-2/TRBV6-3|TRBJ1-2|many|NA
TGTGCCAGCAGCCCGGTAGGAGCTAACTATGGCTACACCTTC
CASSPVGANYGYTF
>TRBV28|TRBJ1-1|once|TRBD1
TGTGCCAGCAGTTCCCGGTCGGACAGGGCGAAGGTTGAAGCTTTCTTT
CASSSRSDRAKVEAFF
>TRBV7-2|TRBJ2-3|NA|NA
TGTGCCAGCAGCTTAGATGTGGCCTCGGGAGATACGCAGTATTTT
CASSLDVASGDTQYF
>TRBV18|TRBJ1-4|NA|NA
TGTGCCAGCTCACCACAGAGAGATGAAAAACTGTTTTTT
CASSPQRDEKLFF
>TRBV6-2/TRBV6-3|TRBJ2-5|NA|NA
TGTGCCAGCAGTTACGGGGGGGCGGGGGCGACTAGCCAGACCCAGTACTTC
CASSYGGAGATSQTQYF